The 15 T cell receptor beta chains listed next were all sequenced from one sample in a study of blood T cell repertoires in COVID-19 (dated by TCRdb to 2019 to 2021). The library was produced with the immunoSEQ multiplex PCR assay. The table comes from immuneACCESS by way of TCRdb, which keeps in-frame sequences with V and J called. Part of the clones is missing from these tables; in studies checked, under half for an unresolved V gene and the rest for unknown reasons. Across this sample there are a few hundred thousand clones, with approximately 89% seen only once. Around 2% of the sample rests with the top ten. Sequencing was performed on PBMCs or T cells enriched from blood (not recorded which). The receptors come from a middle-aged man in a cohort exposed to, infected with or recovered from COVID-19 (not recorded which).

The chain recombines TRBV19 with TRBJ1-1; possible D gene TRBD1, 5 bases. The germline V and J ends were trimmed by 3 bases and 1 base, with 9 bases remaining between them. This CDR3 contains 14 residues. Germline-derived CDR1 and CDR2 are LNHDA and SQIVND (reference sequence). CDR3 amino acids: CASSISRANTEAFF. In nucleotides, the CDR3 is TGTGCCAGTAGTATTAGCAGGGCGAACACTGAAGCTTTCTTT.

This chain links TRBV3-1 (or the pseudogene TRBV3-2) with TRBJ2-7; 9 bases are shared with TRBD2. The junction had 15 bases not matched to a gene; V was cut back by 4 bases and J by 2 bases. Per germline, CDR1 LGHDT and CDR2 YNNKEL (reference sequence). This CDR3 contains 18 residues. CDR3 nucleotide sequence: TGTGCCAGCAGCCTCAAGAGGCCTACTAGCGGGCGCGCCTACGAGCAGTACTTC. Translation: CASSLKRPTSGRAYEQYF.

This clone was seen only a few times. This chain joins TRBV18 and TRBJ2-1; 7 bases line up with TRBD1. In germline, CDR1 is KGHSH, CDR2 LQKENI. The CDR3 sequence is 15 residues long. J gave up 0 bases and V 4 bases, and 3 bases lay outside the gene matches. The CDR3 DNA reads TGTGCCAGCTCACGAGGACAGGACTCCTACAATGAGCAGTTCTTC. It codes for CASSRGQDSYNEQFF. Together with reference TRBV18 and TRBJ2-1, the CDR3 gives the full variable domain: NAGVMQNPRHLVRRRGQEARLRCSPMKGHSHVYWYRQLPEEGLKFMVYLQKENIIDESGMPKERFSAEFPKEGPSILRIQQVVRGDSAAYFCASSRGQDSYNEQFFGPGTRLTVL.

This clone was counted once. The chain has TRBV6-5 and TRBJ1-1; TRBD1 aligns across 9 bases. Germline V gives CDR1 MNHEY, CDR2 SVGAGI. The V and J ends lost 6 bases and 6 bases, in that order; junction bases with no gene match: 11. The CDR3 loop spans 15 amino acids. CDR3 in DNA: TGTGCCAGCAGGAGGGTACCGGGACAGGGACCTGAAGCTTTCTTT. It is translated as CASRRVPGQGPEAFF.

The chain recombines TRBV4-1 with TRBJ2-3; TRBD2 matches at 8 bases. The CDR3 contains 17 residues. After removal of 5 bases from V and 2 bases from J, the junction contained 12 bases not matched to a gene. The germline V gene encodes CDR1 MGHRA and CDR2 YSYEKL. Here the CDR3 DNA reads TGCGCCAGCAGCGAACCCCCGGGAGGGCCAAACACAGATACGCAGTATTTT. Its translation: CASSEPPGGPNTDTQYF.

This clone has a handful of counts. The chain carries TRBV28 and TRBJ1-6; possible D gene TRBD1, 5 bases. This CDR3 is built from 16 residues. The V end was cut by 11 bases, the J end by 8 bases, with 25 bases between. CDR1 is MDHEN, CDR2 SYDVKM, per germline. The CDR3 nucleotides read TGTGCCGGACACACCGGGCCTAGGGGAGGCCATTCACCCCTCCACTTT. Translating it yields CAGHTGPRGGHSPLHF.

The chain links TRBV5-1 to TRBJ2-1; 8 bases map to TRBD2. CDR3 length: 15 amino acids. V was clipped by 4 bases and J by 0 bases; unmatched bases: 3. Germline-derived CDR1 and CDR2 are SGHRS and YFSETQ. CDR3 sequence: CASSTGTSSYNEQFF. The DNA of the CDR3 is TGCGCCAGCAGCACCGGGACTAGCTCCTACAATGAGCAGTTCTTC.

The CDR3 DNA reads TGTGCCAGTAGGGGACAGGGGAGTACCGGGGAGCTGTTTTTT. This codes for CASRGQGSTGELFF. The chain uses TRBV2 and TRBJ2-2; 10 bases fit TRBD1. This CDR3 spans 14 amino acids. The junction had 6 bases not matched to a gene; V was cut back by 9 bases and J by 5 bases. Germline CDR1 and CDR2: SNHLY and FYNNEI.

The sample holds one count of this clone. This chain links TRBV10-1 with TRBJ1-2; possible D gene TRBD1, 5 bases. Germline V gene sequence: CDR1 WNHNN, CDR2 SYGVQD (reference sequence). Trimming left V 5 bases short and J 4 bases short, with 8 bases between. The CDR3 is 12 amino acids. CDR3 residues: CASSSDSYGYTF. CDR3 nucleotides: TGCGCCAGCAGTTCAGACAGCTATGGCTACACCTTC.

This clone came up once. This chain uses TRBV14 with TRBJ1-2, with a weak D call TRBD1 (5 bases). V lost 0 bases to trimming and J lost 5 bases, with 16 bases between them. Germline CDR1 SGHDN, CDR2 FVKESK. The CDR3 is 16 amino acids. The CDR3 coding sequence is TGTGCCAGCAGCCAAGAAATGAACCGCGGGGGGTATGGCTACACCTTC. Translation gives CASSQEMNRGGYGYTF.

This rearrangement joins TRBV5-1 to TRBJ1-4, with 8 bases lining up with TRBD1. After removal of 7 bases from V and 5 bases from J, the junction contained 4 bases not matched to a gene. Germline V gene data show CDR1 as SGHRS and CDR2 as YFSETQ. The length of the CDR3 is 13 residues. The CDR3 loop reads CASQQGENEKLFF. DNA for the CDR3: TGCGCCAGCCAACAGGGGGAAAATGAAAAACTGTTTTTT.

The J gene is TRBJ1-4, the V gene TRBV28; D may be TRBD1 (5 bases). V was clipped by 3 bases and J by 2 bases, with 7 bases between them. This CDR3 has 14 amino acids. Germline values: CDR1 MDHEN, CDR2 SYDVKM. The CDR3 sequence is CASSFQGTNEKLFF. The CDR3 DNA follows: TGTGCCAGCAGTTTCCAGGGCACTAATGAAAAACTGTTTTTT.

The rearrangement uses TRBV3-1 (or the pseudogene TRBV3-2) and TRBJ1-5; the D gene is possibly TRBD1 (5 bases). In germline, CDR1 is LGHDT, CDR2 YNNKEL (reference sequence). The CDR3 is made up of 14 amino acids. Trimming left V 4 bases short and J 7 bases short, with 14 bases between. The CDR3 DNA follows: TGTGCCAGCAGCCCTTCGCAGGGAGGACAGCCCCAGCATTTT. Protein product: CASSPSQGGQPQHF.

The chain carries TRBV6-4 and TRBJ2-2; 7 nucleotides match TRBD1. This CDR3 comprises 14 residues. Germline trimming cut 5 bases from V and 2 bases from J; bases unmatched to any gene: 2. Germline V CDR1 and CDR2: MRHNA, SNTAGT. The CDR3 DNA reads TGTGCCAGCAGTAGACAGGGCAACACCGGGGAGCTGTTTTTT. This encodes CASSRQGNTGELFF.

The V call is TRBV11-2, the J call TRBJ2-5; D perhaps matches TRBD1 (5 bases). V was cut by 4 bases and J by 2 bases, with 17 bases left in between. CDR1 is SGHAT, CDR2 FQNNGV, per germline. The CDR3 has 16 residues. CDR3 coding DNA: TGTGCCAGCAGCTCCCAAAGGACACGAAGACAAGAGACCCAGTACTTC. Its protein is CASSSQRTRRQETQYF.